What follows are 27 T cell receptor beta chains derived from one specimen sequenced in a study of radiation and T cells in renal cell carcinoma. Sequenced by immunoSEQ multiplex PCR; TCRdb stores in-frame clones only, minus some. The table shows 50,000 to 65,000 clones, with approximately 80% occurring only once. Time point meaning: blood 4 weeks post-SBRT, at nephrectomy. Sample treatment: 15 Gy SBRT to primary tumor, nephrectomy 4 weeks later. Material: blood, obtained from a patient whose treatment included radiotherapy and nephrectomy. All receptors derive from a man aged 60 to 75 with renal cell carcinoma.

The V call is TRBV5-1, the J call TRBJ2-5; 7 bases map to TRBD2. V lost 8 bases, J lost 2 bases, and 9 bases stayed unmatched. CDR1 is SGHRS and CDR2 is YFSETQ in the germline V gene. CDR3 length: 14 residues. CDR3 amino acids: CASRRAGVQETQYF. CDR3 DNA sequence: TGCGCCAGTCGCCGTGCGGGAGTTCAAGAGACCCAGTACTTC.

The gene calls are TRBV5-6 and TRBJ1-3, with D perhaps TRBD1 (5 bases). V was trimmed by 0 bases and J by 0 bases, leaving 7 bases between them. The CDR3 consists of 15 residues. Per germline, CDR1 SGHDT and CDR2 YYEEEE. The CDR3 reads CASSLGGGSGNTIYF. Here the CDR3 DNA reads TGTGCCAGCAGCTTGGGTGGGGGCTCTGGAAACACCATATATTTT.

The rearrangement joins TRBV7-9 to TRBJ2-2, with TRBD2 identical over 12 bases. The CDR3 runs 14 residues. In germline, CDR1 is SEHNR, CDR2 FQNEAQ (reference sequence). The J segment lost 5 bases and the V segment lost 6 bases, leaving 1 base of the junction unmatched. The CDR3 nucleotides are TGTGCCAGCAGTCTAGCGGGAGGGACCGGGGAGCTGTTTTTT. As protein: CASSLAGGTGELFF.

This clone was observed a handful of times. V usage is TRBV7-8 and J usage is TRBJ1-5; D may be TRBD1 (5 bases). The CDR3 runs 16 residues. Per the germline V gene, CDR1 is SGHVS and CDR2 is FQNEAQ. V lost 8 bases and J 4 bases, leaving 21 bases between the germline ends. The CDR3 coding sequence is TGTGCCAGCGGACTTCGGGGGGACTTTTTTAATCAGCCCCAGCATTTT. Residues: CASGLRGDFFNQPQHF.

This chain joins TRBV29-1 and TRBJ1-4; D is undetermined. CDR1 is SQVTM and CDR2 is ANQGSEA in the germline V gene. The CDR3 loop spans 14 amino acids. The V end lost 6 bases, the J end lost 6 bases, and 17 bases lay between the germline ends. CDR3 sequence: CSVGPTQSHEKLFF. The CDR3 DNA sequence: TGCAGCGTAGGACCGACACAAAGTCATGAAAAACTGTTTTTT.

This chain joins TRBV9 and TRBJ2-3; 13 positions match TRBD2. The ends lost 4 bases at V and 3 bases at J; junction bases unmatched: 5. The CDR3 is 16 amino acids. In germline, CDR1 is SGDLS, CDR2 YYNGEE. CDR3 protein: CASSSRTSGGTDTQYF. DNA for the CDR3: TGTGCCAGCAGCTCCCGGACTAGCGGGGGAACAGATACGCAGTATTTT.

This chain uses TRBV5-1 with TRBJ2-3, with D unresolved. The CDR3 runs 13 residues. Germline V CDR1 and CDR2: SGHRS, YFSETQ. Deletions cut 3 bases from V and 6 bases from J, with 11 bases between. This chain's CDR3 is CASSSEWSDTQYF. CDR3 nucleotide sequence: TGCGCCAGCAGCTCCGAATGGAGCGATACGCAGTATTTT. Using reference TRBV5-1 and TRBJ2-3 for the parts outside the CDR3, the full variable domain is KAGVTQTPRYLIKTRGQQVTLSCSPISGHRSVSWYQQTPGQGLQFLFEYFSETQRNKGNFPGRFSGRQFSNSRSEMNVSTLELGDSALYLCASSSEWSDTQYFGPGTRLTVL.

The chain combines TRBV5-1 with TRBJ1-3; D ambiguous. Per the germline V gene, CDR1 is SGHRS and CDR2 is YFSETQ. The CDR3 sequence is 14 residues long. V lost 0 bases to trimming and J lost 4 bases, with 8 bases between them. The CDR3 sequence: CASSLAGIGNTIYF. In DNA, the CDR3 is TGCGCCAGCAGCTTGGCCGGGATCGGAAACACCATATATTTT. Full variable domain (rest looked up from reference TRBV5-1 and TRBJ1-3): KAGVTQTPRYLIKTRGQQVTLSCSPISGHRSVSWYQQTPGQGLQFLFEYFSETQRNKGNFPGRFSGRQFSNSRSEMNVSTLELGDSALYLCASSLAGIGNTIYFGEGSWLTVV.

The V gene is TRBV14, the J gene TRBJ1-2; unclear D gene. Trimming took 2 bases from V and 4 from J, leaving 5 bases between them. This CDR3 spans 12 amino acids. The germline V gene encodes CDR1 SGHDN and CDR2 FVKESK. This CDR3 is CASSQSPYGYTF. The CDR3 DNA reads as TGTGCCAGCAGCCAATCCCCCTATGGCTACACCTTC. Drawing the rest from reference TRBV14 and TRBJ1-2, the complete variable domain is EAGVTQFPSHSVIEKGQTVTLRCDPISGHDNLYWYRRVMGKEIKFLLHFVKESKQDESGMPNNRFLAERTGGTYSTLKVQPAELEDSGVYFCASSQSPYGYTFGSGTRLTVV.

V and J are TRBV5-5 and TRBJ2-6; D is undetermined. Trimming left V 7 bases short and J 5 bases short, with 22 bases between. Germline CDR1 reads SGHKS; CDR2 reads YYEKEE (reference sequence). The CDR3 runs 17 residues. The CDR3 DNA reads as TGTGCCAGCCTACTACATCTCGCACAAAGTCGGGCCAACGTCCTGACTTTC. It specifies CASLLHLAQSRANVLTF.

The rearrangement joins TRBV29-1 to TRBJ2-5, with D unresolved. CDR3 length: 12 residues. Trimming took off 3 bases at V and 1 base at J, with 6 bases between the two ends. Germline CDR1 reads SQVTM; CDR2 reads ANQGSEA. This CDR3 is CSVELSQETQYF. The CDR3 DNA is TGCAGCGTTGAGCTTAGCCAAGAGACCCAGTACTTC.

CDR3 amino acids: CAWSLDRIGELFF. The DNA of the CDR3 is TGTGCCTGGAGTTTAGACCGAATCGGGGAGCTGTTTTTT. The rearrangement uses TRBV30 and TRBJ2-2; D gene ambiguous. The germline V gene has CDR1 GTSNPN and CDR2 SVGIG (reference sequence). Trimming removed 2 bases from V and 7 bases from J, with 11 bases in between. The CDR3 is 13 residues long.

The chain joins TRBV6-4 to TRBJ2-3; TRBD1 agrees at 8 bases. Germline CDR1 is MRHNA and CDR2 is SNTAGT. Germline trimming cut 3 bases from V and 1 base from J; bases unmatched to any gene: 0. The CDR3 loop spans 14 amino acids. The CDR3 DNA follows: TGTGCCAGCAGTGAGGACAGGGGCACAGATACGCAGTATTTT. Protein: CASSEDRGTDTQYF.

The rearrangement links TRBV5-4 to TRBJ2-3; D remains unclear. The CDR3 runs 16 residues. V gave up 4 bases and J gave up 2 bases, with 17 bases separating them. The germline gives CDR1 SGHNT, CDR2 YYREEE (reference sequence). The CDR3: CASSPSLESSTDTQYF. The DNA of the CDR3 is TGTGCCAGCAGCCCATCATTAGAGTCTTCCACAGATACGCAGTATTTT.

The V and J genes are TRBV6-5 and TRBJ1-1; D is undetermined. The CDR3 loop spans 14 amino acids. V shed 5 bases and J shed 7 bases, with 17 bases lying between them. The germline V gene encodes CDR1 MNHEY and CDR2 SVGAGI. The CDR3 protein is CASSQTDSRSEAFF. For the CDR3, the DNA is TGTGCCAGCAGTCAAACTGACTCGCGGAGTGAAGCTTTCTTT.

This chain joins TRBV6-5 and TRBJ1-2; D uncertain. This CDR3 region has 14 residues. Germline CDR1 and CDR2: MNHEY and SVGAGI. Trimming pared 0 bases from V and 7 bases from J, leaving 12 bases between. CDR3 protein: CASSYSRTWGGYTF. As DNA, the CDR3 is TGTGCCAGCAGTTACTCGAGGACCTGGGGTGGCTACACCTTC.

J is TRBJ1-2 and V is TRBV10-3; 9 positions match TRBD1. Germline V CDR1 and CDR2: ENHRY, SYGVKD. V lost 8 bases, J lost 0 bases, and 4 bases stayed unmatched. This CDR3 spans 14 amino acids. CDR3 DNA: TGTGCCATCGGGACAGGGACCGCTAACTATGGCTACACCTTC. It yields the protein CAIGTGTANYGYTF.

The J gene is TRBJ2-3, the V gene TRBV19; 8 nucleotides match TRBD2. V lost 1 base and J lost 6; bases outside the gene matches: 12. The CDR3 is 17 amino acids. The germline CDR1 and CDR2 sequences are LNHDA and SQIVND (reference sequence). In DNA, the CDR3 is TGTGCCAGTAGTATAGTTGCAGCGGGGGTTACCCCGGATACGCAGTATTTT. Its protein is CASSIVAAGVTPDTQYF.

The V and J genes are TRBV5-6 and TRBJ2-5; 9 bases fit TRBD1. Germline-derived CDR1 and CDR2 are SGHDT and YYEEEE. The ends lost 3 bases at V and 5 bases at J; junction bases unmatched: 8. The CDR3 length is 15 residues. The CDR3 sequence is CASSSSRDRVETQYF. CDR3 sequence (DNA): TGTGCCAGCAGCTCGTCCCGGGACAGGGTGGAGACCCAGTACTTC.

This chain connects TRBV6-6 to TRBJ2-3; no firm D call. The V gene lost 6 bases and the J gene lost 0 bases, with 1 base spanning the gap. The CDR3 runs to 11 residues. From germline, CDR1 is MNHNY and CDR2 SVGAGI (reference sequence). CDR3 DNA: TGTGCCAGCAGGAGCACAGATACGCAGTATTTT. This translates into CASRSTDTQYF.

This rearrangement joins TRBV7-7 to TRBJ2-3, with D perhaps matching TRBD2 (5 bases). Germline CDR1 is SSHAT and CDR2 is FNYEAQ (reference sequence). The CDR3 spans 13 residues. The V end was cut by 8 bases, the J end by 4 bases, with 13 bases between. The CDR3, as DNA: TGTGCCAGCTCTAGTAGCGAAGCAGATACGCAGTATTTT. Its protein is CASSSSEADTQYF. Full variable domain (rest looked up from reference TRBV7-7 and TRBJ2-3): GAGVSQSPRYKVTKRGQDVTLRCDPISSHATLYWYQQALGQGPEFLTYFNYEAQPDKSGLPSDRFSAERPEGSISTLTIQRTEQRDSAMYRCASSSSEADTQYFGPGTRLTVL.

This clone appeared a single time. In DNA form, the CDR3 reads TGCGCCAGCAGTCCCGGGACAGTCGGAGAGACCCAGTACTTC. Protein: CASSPGTVGETQYF. V is TRBV10-1 and J is TRBJ2-5; 7 nucleotides agree with TRBD1. Germline CDR1 WNHNN, CDR2 SYGVQD (reference sequence). With V trimmed by 5 bases and J by 4 bases, 7 bases remained unmatched. The CDR3 sequence is 14 residues long.

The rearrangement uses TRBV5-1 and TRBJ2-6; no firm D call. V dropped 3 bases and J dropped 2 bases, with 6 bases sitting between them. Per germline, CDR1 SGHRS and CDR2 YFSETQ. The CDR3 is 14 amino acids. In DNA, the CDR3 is TGCGCCAGCAGCTCCGCAGCTGGGGCCAACGTCCTGACTTTC. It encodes CASSSAAGANVLTF.

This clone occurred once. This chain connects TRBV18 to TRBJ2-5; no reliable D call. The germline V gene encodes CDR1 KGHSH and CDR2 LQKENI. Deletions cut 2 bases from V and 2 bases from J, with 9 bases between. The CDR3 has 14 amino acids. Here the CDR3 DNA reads TGTGCCAGCTCACCATATAAAACTCAAGAGACCCAGTACTTC. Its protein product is CASSPYKTQETQYF.

This CDR3 reads CASSQVNGIYGYTF. In DNA, the CDR3 is TGTGCCAGCAGCCAAGTTAACGGTATCTATGGCTACACCTTC. J is TRBJ1-2 and V is TRBV4-2; no reliable D call. Germline values: CDR1 LGHNA, CDR2 YNFKEQ. Trimming took 1 base from V and 4 from J, leaving 10 bases between them. CDR3 length: 14 amino acids.

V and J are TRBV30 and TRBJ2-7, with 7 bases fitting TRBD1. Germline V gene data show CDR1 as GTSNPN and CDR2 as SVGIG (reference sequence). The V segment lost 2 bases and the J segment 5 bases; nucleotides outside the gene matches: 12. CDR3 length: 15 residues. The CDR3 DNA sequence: TGTGCCTGGAGTCTCACAGGGGAGCCGTTTCACGAGCAGTACTTC. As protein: CAWSLTGEPFHEQYF.

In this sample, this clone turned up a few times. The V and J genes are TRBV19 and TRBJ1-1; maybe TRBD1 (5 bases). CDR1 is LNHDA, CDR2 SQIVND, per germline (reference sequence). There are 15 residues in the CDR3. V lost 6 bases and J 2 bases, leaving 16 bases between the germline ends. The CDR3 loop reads CASSKRRQGNTEAFF. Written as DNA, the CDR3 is TGTGCCAGTAGCAAAAGGAGGCAGGGTAACACTGAAGCTTTCTTT. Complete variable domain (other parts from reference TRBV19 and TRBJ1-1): DGGITQSPKYLFRKEGQNVTLSCEQNLNHDAMYWYRQDPGQGLRLIYYSQIVNDFQKGDIAEGYSVSREKKESFPLTVTSAQKNPTAFYLCASSKRRQGNTEAFFGQGTRLTVV.